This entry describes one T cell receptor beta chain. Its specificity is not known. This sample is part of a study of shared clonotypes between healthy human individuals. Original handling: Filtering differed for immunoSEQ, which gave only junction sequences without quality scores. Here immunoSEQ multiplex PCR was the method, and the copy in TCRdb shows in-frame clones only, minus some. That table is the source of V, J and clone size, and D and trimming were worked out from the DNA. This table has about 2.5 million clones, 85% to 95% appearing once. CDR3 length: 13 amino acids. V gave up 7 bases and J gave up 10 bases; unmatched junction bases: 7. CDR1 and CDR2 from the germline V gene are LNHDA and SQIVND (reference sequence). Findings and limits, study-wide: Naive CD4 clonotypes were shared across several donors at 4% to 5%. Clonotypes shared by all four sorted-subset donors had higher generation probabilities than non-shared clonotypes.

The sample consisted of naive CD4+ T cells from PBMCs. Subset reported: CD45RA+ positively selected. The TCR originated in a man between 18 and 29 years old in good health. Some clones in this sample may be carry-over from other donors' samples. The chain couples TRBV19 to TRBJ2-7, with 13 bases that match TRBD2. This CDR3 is CASTDRTSGSQYF. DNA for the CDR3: TGTGCCAGTACCGATAGGACTAGCGGGAGTCAGTACTTC.